This TCR beta chain stems from a study of cytomegalovirus exposure and HLA in healthy donors. Study context: The Caucasian-associated ancestry cluster held roughly 81% of 398 genotyped donors. General study results and limits: Analysis performed later showed TCR beta chains linked to HLA being more clonally expanded than equally common others. There were reportedly fewer N-insertions in an Asian-associated ancestry cluster than the roughly 700-donor mean, in a later analysis.

This clone turned up a few times. The antigen is undetermined. The same CDR3 is also encoded by other DNA sequences in this sample. Germline lookup yields CDR1 SGHVS and CDR2 FQNEAQ. J lost 1 base, V lost 5 bases, and 4 bases had no gene match. The CDR3 runs to 14 residues. The PCR employed 60 Vbeta primers together with 13 Jbeta primers. Profiled with immunoSEQ multiplex PCR; TCRdb holds only in-frame clones, not every one. Altogether around 190,000 clones are present, about 83% being singletons, with the ten largest covering roughly 2.7%. This sequence originates from a female donor in good health and CMV-seronegative. The chain uses TRBV7-8 and TRBJ1-1, with 7 bases fitting TRBD1. The sequenced sample consisted of PBMCs. CDR3 sequence reads: CASSLGTANTEAFF. CDR3 DNA: TGTGCCAGCAGCCTGGGGACAGCGAACACTGAAGCTTTCTTT.